This TCR beta chain was recorded in a study of blood T cell repertoires in COVID-19. Across the study: Samples taken during acute and convalescent COVID-19 were collected in the United States, Italy and Spain.

In the authors' workflow: Reference gene primer amplification in the assay estimated nucleated cell counts. Sequencing was performed with immunoSEQ multiplex PCR; in TCRdb, only in-frame clones are kept and a portion is missing. V and J calls plus clone size are reproduced from that table; the DNA served to infer D and trimming. The sample includes about 270,000 clones, around 86% of them seen just once. The sample holds one count of this clone. The CDR3 spans 14 residues. Trimming left V 6 bases short and J 2 bases short, with 13 bases between. Germline CDR1 is MGHDK and CDR2 is SYGVNS. This chain links TRBV25-1 with TRBJ1-1; D possibly corresponds to TRBD1 (5 bases). The receptor comes from a man aged 35 to 55 with active or convalescent COVID-19. Material for sequencing was peripheral blood. The CDR3 bases are TGTGCCAGCAGAGACAGTCAGGTTAACACTGAAGCTTTCTTT. Encoded protein: CASRDSQVNTEAFF.